The source of this T cell receptor beta chain is a study of T cell responses to AZD1222 COVID-19 vaccine. Notes on the study in general: Donors skewed white British and female; clonal diversity was possibly underestimated. With two AZD1222 doses given, Spike-specific TCR breadth and depth both rose.

Notes on this clone: The antigen is not known. The sample has other DNA sequences that encode this CDR3 too.

Data came from immunoSEQ multiplex PCR; TCRdb stores just in-frame clones and leaves some out. Found here are roughly 120,000 clones, more than 85% of them singletons; the top ten hold about 2.9%. The germline CDR1 and CDR2 sequences are SGDLS and YYNGEE. V was trimmed by 0 bases and J by 0 bases, leaving 8 bases between them. This CDR3 is 15 amino acids long. The material sequenced was peripheral blood, taken 28 days after the second AZD1222 dose. The V and J genes are TRBV9 and TRBJ2-3; D possibly corresponds to TRBD1 (5 bases). This clonotype was obtained from an adult who received the AZD1222 COVID-19 vaccine. The CDR3 sequence is CASSVGGSSTDTQYF. DNA of the CDR3: TGTGCCAGCAGCGTAGGGGGCTCTAGCACAGATACGCAGTATTTT. The entire variable domain, with the rest obtained from reference TRBV9 and TRBJ2-3, is as follows: DSGVTQTPKHLITATGQRVTLRCSPRSGDLSVYWYQQSLDQGLQFLIQYYNGEERAKGNILERFSAQQFPDLHSELNLSSLELGDSALYFCASSVGGSSTDTQYFGPGTRLTVL.